Presented here are 27 T cell receptor beta chains from one specimen sequenced in a study of T cells in localized non-small cell lung cancer. Using immunoSEQ multiplex PCR, the repertoire was profiled, and TCRdb retains in-frame clones only, with some absent. The sample carries some 80,000 clones, 70% to 90% recorded once. Sequenced material: peripheral blood, taken before any cancer treatment. The receptors stem from a man aged 35 to 69 with stage I lung adenocarcinoma.

This chain connects TRBV2 to TRBJ2-3; either TRBD1 or TRBD2 may supply D (5 bases each). The CDR3 is 15 residues long. V dropped 4 bases and J dropped 0 bases, with 11 bases sitting between them. Germline CDR1 and CDR2: SNHLY and FYNNEI. CDR3 DNA: TGTGCCAGCAGTGCCGGGACGCACAGCACAGATACGCAGTATTTT. Protein sequence: CASSAGTHSTDTQYF.

This chain joins TRBV7-2 and TRBJ2-7; D might be TRBD2 (5 bases). The V gene's germline CDR1 is SGHTA and CDR2 FQGNSA. Trimming stripped 1 base from V and 3 bases from J, with 16 bases between. The length of the CDR3 is 16 residues. For the CDR3, the DNA is TGTGCCAGCAGCTTAGTTGCCGGACTCGCCAACTACGAGCAGTACTTC. The encoded protein is CASSLVAGLANYEQYF.

This rearrangement joins TRBV10-2 to TRBJ2-4, with 9 nucleotides matching TRBD1. The trim removed 1 base at V and 9 bases at J, leaving 16 bases unmatched. Germline CDR1 reads WSHSY; CDR2 reads SAAADI. This CDR3 spans 18 amino acids. The CDR3 reads CASSELFAVWGQGVIQYF. The CDR3 region has the DNA TGCGCCAGCAGTGAGTTATTTGCAGTGTGGGGACAGGGAGTCATTCAGTACTTC.

The chain is built from TRBV6-5 and TRBJ1-2; a weak D match, TRBD1 (5 bases). Germline CDR1 reads MNHEY; CDR2 reads SVGAGI. This CDR3 region has 10 residues. Trimming took off 10 bases at V and 8 bases at J, with 11 bases between the two ends. CDR3 nucleotide sequence: TGTGCCACGTTCGGGGGAGGCTACACCTTC. Protein sequence: CATFGGGYTF.

This chain joins TRBV28 and TRBJ2-2; a possible D gene is TRBD2 (5 bases). V shed 2 bases and J shed 0 bases, with 13 bases lying between them. The length of the CDR3 is 17 residues. The germline V gene encodes CDR1 MDHEN and CDR2 SYDVKM. CDR3 in amino acids: CASSLNGGLANTGELFF. For the CDR3, the DNA is TGTGCCAGCAGTTTAAATGGAGGACTGGCGAACACCGGGGAGCTGTTTTTT.

The sample holds a few counts of this clone. V and J are TRBV29-1 and TRBJ1-4; 8 positions match TRBD1. This CDR3 region has 12 residues. Germline CDR1 is SQVTM and CDR2 is ANQGSEA. V trimming: 6 bases; J trimming: 8 bases; junction bases outside the gene matches: 5. The CDR3 sequence: CSVQGQEEKLFF. The CDR3 DNA reads TGCAGCGTCCAGGGACAGGAGGAAAAACTGTTTTTT.

This chain's CDR3 is CASSFGAKYGYTF. DNA of the CDR3: TGTGCCAGCAGTTTCGGGGCGAAATATGGCTACACCTTC. V is TRBV28 and J is TRBJ1-2; weak D call: TRBD1 (5 bases). The CDR3 length is 13 residues. The V gene lost 3 bases and the J gene lost 5 bases, with 10 bases spanning the gap. The germline V gene has CDR1 MDHEN and CDR2 SYDVKM.

The chain carries TRBV15 and TRBJ1-5; D call uncertain. CDR3 length: 17 residues. Looked up from germline, CDR1 is LNHNV and CDR2 is YYDKDF (reference sequence). V was clipped by 6 bases and J by 4 bases, with 22 bases between them. The CDR3 region has the DNA TGTGCCACCAGTCCCATTGGCGAAACAGCACAGAATCAGCCCCAGCATTTT. It specifies CATSPIGETAQNQPQHF. The full variable domain, its missing parts supplied by reference TRBV15 and TRBJ1-5, is DAMVIQNPRYQVTQFGKPVTLSCSQTLNHNVMYWYQQKSSQAPKLLFHYYDKDFNNEADTPDNFQSRRPNTSFCFLDIRSPGLGDTAMYLCATSPIGETAQNQPQHFGDGTRLSIL.

This sequence joins TRBV11-3 and TRBJ2-3; TRBD2 agrees at 10 bases. The V and J ends lost 4 bases and 3 bases, in that order; junction bases with no gene match: 4. CDR1 is SGHNT and CDR2 is YENEEA in the germline V gene. The length of the CDR3 is 15 residues. The CDR3 region has the DNA TGTGCCAGCAGCTGGGGGACTAGCGAGACAGATACGCAGTATTTT. As protein: CASSWGTSETDTQYF.

The chain employs TRBV18 and TRBJ2-3; the match to TRBD2 covers 11 bases. The length of the CDR3 is 17 residues. After removal of 2 bases from V and 5 bases from J, the junction contained 9 bases not matched to a gene. Per germline, CDR1 KGHSH and CDR2 LQKENI. CDR3 in amino acids: CASSPASSGGKGDTQYF. Here the CDR3 DNA reads TGTGCCAGCTCACCAGCCTCTAGCGGGGGGAAAGGAGATACGCAGTATTTT.

CDR3 residues: CASSQDLSFQETQYF. CDR3 coding DNA: TGTGCCAGCAGCCAAGATCTAAGCTTTCAAGAGACCCAGTACTTC. J is TRBJ2-5 and V is TRBV4-2; no reliable D call. Trimming stripped 0 bases from V and 2 bases from J, with 10 bases between. This CDR3 is 15 amino acids long. Germline V lookup: CDR1 LGHNA, CDR2 YNFKEQ.

The chain couples TRBV2 to TRBJ2-2, with 8 bases matching TRBD1. The V gene end was trimmed by 7 bases and the J gene end by 0 bases; junction bases not matched to a gene: 1. This CDR3 comprises 14 residues. The V gene's germline CDR1 is SNHLY and CDR2 FYNNEI. In nucleotides, the CDR3 is TGTGCCAGCACAGGGGGCCCGAACACCGGGGAGCTGTTTTTT. The encoded protein is CASTGGPNTGELFF.

V gene TRBV5-1 combines with J gene TRBJ2-2; TRBD2 matches 13 bases. The ends lost 0 bases at V and 0 bases at J; junction bases unmatched: 8. Germline CDR1 and CDR2: SGHRS and YFSETQ. The CDR3 loop spans 20 amino acids. The CDR3 bases are TGCGCCAGCAGCTTGGCCCGGGTGGGACTAGCGGGGACGAACACCGGGGAGCTGTTTTTT. Residues: CASSLARVGLAGTNTGELFF.

J is TRBJ2-7 and V is TRBV9; D is uncertain. Germline-derived CDR1 and CDR2 are SGDLS and YYNGEE. The CDR3 sequence is 12 residues long. Trimming removed 0 bases from V and 2 bases from J, with 3 bases in between. CDR3 in amino acids: CASSVAAYEQYF. The CDR3 region has the DNA TGTGCCAGCAGCGTAGCCGCCTACGAGCAGTACTTC.

The chain uses TRBV6-5 and TRBJ2-2; D gene unclear. The CDR3 is 13 residues long. Per the germline V gene, CDR1 is MNHEY and CDR2 is SVGAGI. V lost 2 bases and J 4 bases, leaving 5 bases between the germline ends. CDR3 sequence reads: CASSYPGTGELFF. The CDR3 nucleotides read TGTGCCAGCAGTTACCCGGGCACCGGGGAGCTGTTTTTT.

DNA of the CDR3: TGTGCCAGAAGCAGCCTCTCCAGTCACTACACCTTC. It encodes CARSSLSSHYTF. The chain links TRBV5-3 to TRBJ1-2, with D uncertain. TRBV5-3 is an open reading frame, and its role is uncertain. The V and J ends lost 4 bases and 10 bases respectively, with 14 bases between them. The CDR3 extends over 12 amino acids.

The chain combines TRBV18 with TRBJ1-2; the D is unclear. Germline-derived CDR1 and CDR2 are KGHSH and LQKENI. The CDR3 sequence is 12 residues long. The V and J ends lost 5 bases and 4 bases respectively, with 8 bases between them. The CDR3 nucleotides read TGTGCCAGCTCAAAAGGAGTCTATGGCTACACCTTC. Protein sequence: CASSKGVYGYTF. Full variable domain (missing parts from reference TRBV18 and TRBJ1-2): NAGVMQNPRHLVRRRGQEARLRCSPMKGHSHVYWYRQLPEEGLKFMVYLQKENIIDESGMPKERFSAEFPKEGPSILRIQQVVRGDSAAYFCASSKGVYGYTFGSGTRLTVV.

CDR3 bases: TGTGCCAGCAGCTTATTAGCGAGGAGCTCCTACGAGCAGTACTTC. The encoded protein is CASSLLARSSYEQYF. The chain combines TRBV7-8 with TRBJ2-7, with a possible D match to TRBD2 (5 bases). The CDR3 contains 15 residues. Looked up from germline, CDR1 is SGHVS and CDR2 is FQNEAQ. V was pared by 2 bases and J by 0 bases, with 11 bases between.

In regard to this clone: Other DNA sequences in this sample translate to the same CDR3. The chain carries TRBV18 and TRBJ1-1; no reliable D call. V was shortened by 2 bases and J by 0 bases, with 4 bases between the two germline ends. CDR3 length equals 13 residues. Germline V gene data show CDR1 as KGHSH and CDR2 as LQKENI. The DNA of the CDR3 is TGTGCCAGCTCACCAGGGATGAACACTGAAGCTTTCTTT. This encodes CASSPGMNTEAFF.

The CDR3 sequence is CASSFWGTEAFF. DNA for the CDR3: TGTGCCAGCAGCTTCTGGGGCACTGAAGCTTTCTTT. The genes are TRBV27 and TRBJ1-1, with D unresolved. In germline, CDR1 is MNHEY, CDR2 SMNVEV (reference sequence). The CDR3 has 12 residues. Trimming pared 6 bases from V and 4 bases from J, leaving 9 bases between.

V usage is TRBV30 and J usage is TRBJ2-7; D is ambiguous. From germline, CDR1 is GTSNPN and CDR2 SVGIG (reference sequence). The CDR3 length is 13 residues. V lost 0 bases and J lost 3, with 9 bases in between. The CDR3 sequence is CAWSVGKLYEQYF. CDR3 in DNA: TGTGCCTGGAGTGTGGGGAAACTCTACGAGCAGTACTTC.

The V gene is TRBV7-9, the J gene TRBJ2-7; D tentatively fits TRBD1 or TRBD2 (5 bases each). Trimming cost V 2 bases and J 6 bases, with 11 bases left between them. Germline-derived CDR1 and CDR2 are SEHNR and FQNEAQ (reference sequence). The CDR3 runs to 13 residues. The DNA for the CDR3 is TGTGCCAGCAGCTTATCAGCCGGGGCCGAGCAGTACTTC. Protein sequence: CASSLSAGAEQYF.

In its sample, this clone was seen once. The chain couples TRBV5-6 to TRBJ2-7; perhaps TRBD1 as D (5 bases). Germline CDR1 and CDR2: SGHDT and YYEEEE. This CDR3 contains 15 residues. V was trimmed by 4 bases and J by 2 bases, leaving 16 bases between them. The CDR3 protein is CASSPRTRNTYEQYF. In DNA form, the CDR3 reads TGTGCCAGCAGCCCGAGGACAAGAAATACCTACGAGCAGTACTTC.

This clone is medium-sized (0.01 to 0.1%) within its sample. The chain carries TRBV11-2 and TRBJ2-7, with D maybe TRBD2 (6 bases). CDR1 SGHAT and CDR2 FQNNGV come from the germline V gene. The CDR3 runs 14 residues. Trimming pared 0 bases from V and 4 bases from J, leaving 10 bases between. The CDR3: CASSLEMEGYEQYF. The CDR3 coding sequence is TGTGCCAGCAGCTTAGAGATGGAGGGGTACGAGCAGTACTTC.

The sample holds a few counts of this clone. The chain uses TRBV19 and TRBJ1-5; D is unresolved. Germline CDR1 LNHDA, CDR2 SQIVND (reference sequence). The germline V and J ends were trimmed by 3 bases and 3 bases, with 9 bases remaining between them. The CDR3 contains 14 residues. Here the CDR3 reads CASSMWQDNQPQHF. In nucleotides, the CDR3 is TGTGCCAGTAGTATGTGGCAGGACAATCAGCCCCAGCATTTT. Complete variable domain (other parts from reference TRBV19 and TRBJ1-5): DGGITQSPKYLFRKEGQNVTLSCEQNLNHDAMYWYRQDPGQGLRLIYYSQIVNDFQKGDIAEGYSVSREKKESFPLTVTSAQKNPTAFYLCASSMWQDNQPQHFGDGTRLSIL.

The chain recombines TRBV7-9 with TRBJ2-1; TRBD2 matches 13 bases. V was pared by 2 bases and J by 6 bases, with 1 base of the junction left unmatched. Per the germline V gene, CDR1 is SEHNR and CDR2 is FQNEAQ (reference sequence). The CDR3 loop spans 15 amino acids. In DNA, the CDR3 is TGTGCCAGCAGCTTACGGACTAGCGGGGGCAATGAGCAGTTCTTC. It translates to CASSLRTSGGNEQFF.

This chain connects TRBV4-1 to TRBJ2-5, with TRBD2 identical over 16 bases. CDR1 and CDR2 from the germline V gene are MGHRA and YSYEKL. The CDR3 loop spans 17 amino acids. V dropped 1 base and J dropped 5; count of bases not matched to a gene: 4. The CDR3 DNA reads TGCGCCAGCAGCCAAGTCGAGGGACTAGCGGGAGGGGAGACCCAGTACTTC. It translates to CASSQVEGLAGGETQYF.